The source of this T cell receptor beta chain is a study of HIV-infected patients and healthy controls. General study results and limits: Compared with controls, mean Gini indices were significantly raised in HIV-infected repertoires, possibly indicating oligoclonality. MAIT alpha-chain CDR3s were frequent in healthy controls, depleted in HIV+. The study did not determine the donors' HLA types.

Follow-up blood was drawn about 14 weeks, roughly three months, after antiretroviral therapy began. No cell fractionation was done, so the repertoire covers all unsorted peripheral blood T cells. Alpha and beta constant-region primers primed reverse transcription of approximately 460 ng RNA. Alpha and beta chain libraries were made separately by chain-specific third strand synthesis with multiplexing indices. The library had 12-nucleotide molecular identifiers formed by two random hexamers joined together. Via MiXCR, TCRdb re-called the 5' RACE reads, giving one row per CDR3 protein. Of more than 4,000 distinct CDR3 sequences listed, 20% to 25% are singletons. Concerning this clonotype itself: Its antigen remains unidentified.

The length of the CDR3 is 16 residues. Germline assignment: CDR1 SGHTA and CDR2 FQGNSA. V was pared by 1 base and J by 6 bases, with 7 bases of the junction left unmatched. This sequence originates from an adult with HIV infection. The chain has TRBV7-2 and TRBJ1-5, with 9 bases fitting TRBD1. This specimen consisted of blood, obtained during antiretroviral therapy. In nucleotides, the CDR3 is TGTGCCAGCAGCTTAGTGGGACAGGGAATAGGTCAGCCCCAGCATTTT. It specifies CASSLVGQGIGQPQHF.